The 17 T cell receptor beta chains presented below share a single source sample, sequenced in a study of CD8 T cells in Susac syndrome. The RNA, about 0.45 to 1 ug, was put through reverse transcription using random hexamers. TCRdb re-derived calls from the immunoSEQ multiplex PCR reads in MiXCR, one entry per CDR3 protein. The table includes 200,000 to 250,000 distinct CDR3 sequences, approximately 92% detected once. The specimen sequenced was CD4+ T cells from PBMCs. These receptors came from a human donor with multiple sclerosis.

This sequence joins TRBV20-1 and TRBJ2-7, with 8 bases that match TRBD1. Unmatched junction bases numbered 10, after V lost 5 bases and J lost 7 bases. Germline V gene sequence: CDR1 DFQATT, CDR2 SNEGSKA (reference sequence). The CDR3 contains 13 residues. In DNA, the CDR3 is TGCAGTGCTCTGCGGACAGGGCTAAAAGAGCAGTACTTC. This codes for CSALRTGLKEQYF.

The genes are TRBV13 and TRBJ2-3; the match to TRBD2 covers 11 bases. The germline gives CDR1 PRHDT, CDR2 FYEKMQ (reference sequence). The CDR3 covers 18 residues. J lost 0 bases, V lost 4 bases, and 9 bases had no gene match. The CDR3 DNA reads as TGTGCCAGCAGCTCCTCTCCTAGACTAGCGGGGAGCACAGATACGCAGTATTTT. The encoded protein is CASSSSPRLAGSTDTQYF. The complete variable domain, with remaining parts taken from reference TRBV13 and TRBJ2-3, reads AAGVIQSPRHLIKEKRETATLKCYPIPRHDTVYWYQQGPGQDPQFLISFYEKMQSDKGSIPDRFSAQQFSDYHSELNMSSLELGDSALYFCASSSSPRLAGSTDTQYFGPGTRLTVL.

For the CDR3, the DNA is TGCAGCGTTGTAGGGACGCAAACTACAGATACGCAGTATTTT. It is translated as CSVVGTQTTDTQYF. This rearrangement joins TRBV29-1 to TRBJ2-3; D assignment may be TRBD1 or TRBD2 (5 bases each). The CDR3 is made up of 14 amino acids. V was pared by 4 bases and J by 3 bases, with 14 bases between. Germline V CDR1 and CDR2: SQVTM, ANQGSEA.

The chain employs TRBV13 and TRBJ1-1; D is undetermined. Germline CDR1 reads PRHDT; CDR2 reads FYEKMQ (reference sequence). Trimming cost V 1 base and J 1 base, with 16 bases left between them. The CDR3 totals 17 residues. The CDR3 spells CASSLVWSAEENTEAFF. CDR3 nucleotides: TGTGCCAGCAGCTTAGTATGGTCAGCCGAGGAGAACACTGAAGCTTTCTTT.

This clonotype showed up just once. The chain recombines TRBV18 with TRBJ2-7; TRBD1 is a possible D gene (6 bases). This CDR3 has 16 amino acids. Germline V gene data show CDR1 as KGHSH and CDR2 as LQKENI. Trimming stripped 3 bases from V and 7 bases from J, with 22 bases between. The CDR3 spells CASSPEQGWFTREQYF. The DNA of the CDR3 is TGTGCCAGCTCACCCGAACAGGGCTGGTTTACGCGGGAGCAGTACTTC.

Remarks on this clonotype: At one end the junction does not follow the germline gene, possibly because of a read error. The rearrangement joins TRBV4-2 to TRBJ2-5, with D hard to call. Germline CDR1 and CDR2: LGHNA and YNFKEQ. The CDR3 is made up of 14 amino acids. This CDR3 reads CASSQGHGSETHYF. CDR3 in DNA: TGTGCCAGCAGCCAAGGTCATGGGTCAGAGACCCATTACTTC.

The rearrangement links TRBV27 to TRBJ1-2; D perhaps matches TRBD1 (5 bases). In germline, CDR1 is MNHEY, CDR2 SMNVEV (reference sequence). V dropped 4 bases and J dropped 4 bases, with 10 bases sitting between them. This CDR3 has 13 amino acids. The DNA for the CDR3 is TGTGCCAGCAGTTGGGACGGGGCCTATGGCTACACCTTC. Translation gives CASSWDGAYGYTF.

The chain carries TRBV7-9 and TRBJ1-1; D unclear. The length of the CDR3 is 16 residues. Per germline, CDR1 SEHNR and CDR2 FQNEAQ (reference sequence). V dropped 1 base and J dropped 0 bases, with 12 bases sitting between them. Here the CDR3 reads CASSLDSRPMNTEAFF. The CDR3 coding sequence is TGTGCCAGCAGCTTAGACAGTAGGCCGATGAACACTGAAGCTTTCTTT.

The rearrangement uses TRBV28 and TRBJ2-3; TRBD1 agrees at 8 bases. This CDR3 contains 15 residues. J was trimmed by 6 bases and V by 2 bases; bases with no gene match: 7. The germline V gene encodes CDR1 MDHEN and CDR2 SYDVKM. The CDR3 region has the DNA TGTGCCAGCAGTTTACAGGGGGCAAGCTTGGATACGCAGTATTTT. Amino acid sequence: CASSLQGASLDTQYF.

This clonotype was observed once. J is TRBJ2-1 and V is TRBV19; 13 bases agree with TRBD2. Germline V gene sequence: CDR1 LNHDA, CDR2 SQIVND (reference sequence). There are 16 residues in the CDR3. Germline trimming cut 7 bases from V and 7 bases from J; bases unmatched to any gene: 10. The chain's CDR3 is CASIGLAGVTGNEQFF. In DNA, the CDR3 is TGTGCCAGTATAGGACTAGCGGGAGTGACGGGAAATGAGCAGTTCTTC.

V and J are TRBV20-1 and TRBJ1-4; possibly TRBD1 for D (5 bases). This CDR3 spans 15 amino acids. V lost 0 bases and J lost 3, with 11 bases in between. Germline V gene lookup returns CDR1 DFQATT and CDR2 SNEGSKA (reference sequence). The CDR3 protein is CSARDHGGANEKLFF. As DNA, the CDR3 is TGCAGTGCTAGAGATCACGGAGGGGCTAATGAAAAACTGTTTTTT.

CDR3 coding DNA: TGTGCCAGCAGCCCGACAGGGGGCGTCAATCAGCCCCAGCATTTT. Its protein product is CASSPTGGVNQPQHF. This chain uses TRBV7-8 with TRBJ1-5; 10 nucleotides match TRBD1. Germline V lookup: CDR1 SGHVS, CDR2 FQNEAQ. This CDR3 is 15 amino acids long. Losses at the gene ends were 5 bases for V and 3 bases for J; bases not matched to a gene: 4.

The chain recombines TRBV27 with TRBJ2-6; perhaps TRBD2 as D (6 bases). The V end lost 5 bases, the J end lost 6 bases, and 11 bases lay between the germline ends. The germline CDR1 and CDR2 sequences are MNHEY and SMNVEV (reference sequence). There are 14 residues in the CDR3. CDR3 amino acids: CASSRQLAANVLTF. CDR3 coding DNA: TGTGCCAGCAGTCGACAACTAGCGGCCAACGTCCTGACTTTC. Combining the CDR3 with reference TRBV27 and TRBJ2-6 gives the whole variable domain EAQVTQNPRYLITVTGKKLTVTCSQNMNHEYMSWYRQDPGLGLRQIYYSMNVEVTDKGDVPEGYKVSRKEKRNFPLILESPSPNQTSLYFCASSRQLAANVLTFGAGSRLTVL.

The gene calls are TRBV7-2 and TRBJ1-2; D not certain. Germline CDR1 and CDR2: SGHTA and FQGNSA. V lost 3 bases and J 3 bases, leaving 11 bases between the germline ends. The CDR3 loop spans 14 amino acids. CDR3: CASSFLNSYYGYTF. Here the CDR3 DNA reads TGTGCCAGCAGCTTCTTAAACAGCTACTATGGCTACACCTTC.

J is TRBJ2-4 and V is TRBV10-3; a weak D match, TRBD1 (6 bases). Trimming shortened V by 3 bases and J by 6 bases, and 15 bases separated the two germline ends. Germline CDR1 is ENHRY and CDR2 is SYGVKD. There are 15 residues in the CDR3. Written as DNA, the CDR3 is TGTGCCATCAGTGACAACAGGGCCGATAGAAACATTCAGTACTTC. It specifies CAISDNRADRNIQYF.

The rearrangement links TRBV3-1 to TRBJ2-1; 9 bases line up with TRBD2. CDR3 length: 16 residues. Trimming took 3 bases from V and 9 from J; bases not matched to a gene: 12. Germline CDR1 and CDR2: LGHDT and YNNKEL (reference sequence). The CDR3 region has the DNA TGTGCCAGCAGCCAGGAGCTAGCGGGGATGGGGGGTGAGCAGTTCTTC. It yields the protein CASSQELAGMGGEQFF.

CDR3 coding DNA: TGTGCCAGCAGCAGGGGTTGGCCCGGGGGCTCGAACACCGGGGAGCTGTTTTTT. Translating it yields CASSRGWPGGSNTGELFF. The chain has TRBV2 and TRBJ2-2; TRBD1 or TRBD2 may be the D gene (6 bases each). V was pared by 6 bases and J by 0 bases, with 20 bases between. This CDR3 has 18 amino acids. Germline V gives CDR1 SNHLY, CDR2 FYNNEI.